This TCR beta chain derives from a study of blood T cells in healthy people across ages. Study results and limitations: Per million T cells, the diversity of TCR beta decreased roughly linearly as age advanced.

Using a J-beta primer mix together with a sample-barcoded 5' primer, a second PCR was run for roughly 7 to 11 cycles. TCRdb re-called the 5' RACE reads through MiXCR, storing one row per CDR3 protein. This table has over 950,000 distinct CDR3 sequences, roughly 51% appearing once. The CDR3 sequence is 15 residues long. CDR1 is SQVTM and CDR2 is ANQGSEA in the germline V gene. Notes on this clonotype: Antigen: not known.

The chain couples TRBV29-1 to TRBJ2-1; no definite D call. The DNA end is a closer match to TRBJ2-7, so the J assignment may be wrong. The sequence was obtained from a woman aged 55-70 years in good health. Sequencing used blood. The CDR3 coding sequence is TGCAGCGTTGAAAAACCCTCCTCGGGCTACAATGAGCAGTACTTC. Translating gives CSVEKPSSGYNEQYF.